This TCR beta chain was identified during a study of response to subunit inactivated influenza vaccine. Study-level results: The study's authors posited that every seasonal influenza vaccination enlists few new T cells.

This clonotype was seen repeatedly, ten times or more. Its antigen remains unknown. Germline V CDR1 and CDR2: MDHEN, SYDVKM. The ends lost 4 bases at V and 4 bases at J; junction bases unmatched: 10. CDR3 length equals 15 residues. TCRdb redid the calling of the RT-PCR reads with MiXCR, one entry per CDR3 protein. Altogether about 650,000 distinct CDR3 sequences are present, around 15% being singletons, with the ten largest covering roughly 7.6%. The clonotype comes from a man aged 50 to 59 who received an inactivated influenza vaccine. The rearrangement joins TRBV28 to TRBJ2-7, with 7 bases fitting TRBD2. Here the sequenced sample was PBMCs from blood, taken 14 to 15 days before vaccination. CDR3 loop: CASSWGLRVAYEQYF. The DNA for the CDR3 is TGTGCCAGCAGTTGGGGACTACGGGTTGCGTACGAGCAGTACTTC.